This is a list of T cell receptor beta chains from one sample in a study of pediatric ulcerative colitis. The method was immunoSEQ multiplex PCR; TCRdb's version includes in-frame clones alone and lacks a portion of them. The table shows 30,000 to 35,000 clones, with about 81% occurring only once. Sequencing was carried out using gut tissue. The receptors shown here come from a boy between 10 and 17 years old with mild ulcerative colitis. CDR3s leave out the opening cysteine and the closing phenylalanine or tryptophan.

v_gene: TRBV6-5; CDR3aa: ASMKGGMETQY
v_gene: TRBV7-2; CDR3aa: ASSPNRQGYQPQH
v_gene: TRBV7-6; CDR3aa: ASSSEDRVGEKLF
v_gene: TRBV2; CDR3aa: ASISGRADNEQF
v_gene: TRBV9; CDR3aa: ASSEGGARDEQY
v_gene: TRBV4-1; CDR3aa: ASSPRISGGALEQY
v_gene: TRBV11-1; CDR3aa: ASSRSAQGAFYEQY
v_gene: TRBV5-8; CDR3aa: ASSYQAF
v_gene: TRBV6-1; CDR3aa: ASTRGATNYGYT
v_gene: TRBV5-4; CDR3aa: ASSLAWGAPEAF
v_gene: TRBV29-1; CDR3aa: SVEGAQLAGGWLNTDTQY
v_gene: TRBV6-1; CDR3aa: ASSETTDSPLH
v_gene: TRBV5-4; CDR3aa: ASRRFNYGYT
v_gene: TRBV10-3; CDR3aa: AIRDRDRLTGELF
v_gene: TRBV18; CDR3aa: ASSPRGTGNQPQH
v_gene: TRBV6-1; CDR3aa: ASSERVRTGGRETQY
v_gene: TRBV5-6; CDR3aa: ASSLAGQGATEAF
v_gene: TRBV7-8; CDR3aa: ASSPSPGGASNTQY
v_gene: TRBV9; CDR3aa: ASSAPFGGLNTEAF
v_gene: TRBV10-3; CDR3aa: ASSPRGYSNQPQH
v_gene: TRBV6-5; CDR3aa: ASRRGATEAF
v_gene: TRBV7-9; CDR3aa: ASSLGTASNQPQH
v_gene: TRBV10-3; CDR3aa: AISEGRPPPVHYGYT
v_gene: TRBV11-1; CDR3aa: ASSPRDSSTDTQY
v_gene: TRBV5-1; CDR3aa: ASSFFLTGDSPLH
v_gene: TRBV29-1; CDR3aa: SVNPPAGTGFNEQF
v_gene: TRBV5-5; CDR3aa: ASSPRQGAVDGSPLH
v_gene: TRBV11-1; CDR3aa: ASSLGTVNTEAF
v_gene: TRBV2; CDR3aa: ASNFGGIHYEQY
v_gene: TRBV6-5; CDR3aa: ASSYGLGSPLH
v_gene: TRBV11-3; CDR3aa: ASRSRGGADTQY
v_gene: TRBV7-9; CDR3aa: ASSFNRGHEQY
v_gene: TRBV6-1; CDR3aa: ASQRIANYGYT
v_gene: TRBV7-2; CDR3aa: ASSPSKAGVFSGELF
v_gene: TRBV20-1; CDR3aa: SLGKNYGYT
v_gene: TRBV5-4; CDR3aa: ASSYTGGYTDTQY
v_gene: TRBV7-2; CDR3aa: ASSLAASGGDEQY
v_gene: TRBV10-3; CDR3aa: AISVWEVANYGYT
v_gene: TRBV6-5; CDR3aa: ASSYGQAAYEQY
v_gene: TRBV6-6; CDR3aa: ASRDRGRQTQY
v_gene: TRBV7-9; CDR3aa: ASSLEVAGTGKQY
v_gene: TRBV5-6; CDR3aa: ASSLAIDGYSPLH
v_gene: TRBV11-2; CDR3aa: ASTPEYAGELF
v_gene: TRBV6-4; CDR3aa: ASSDSYTGELF
v_gene: TRBV19; CDR3aa: ASSAGTSVQTQY